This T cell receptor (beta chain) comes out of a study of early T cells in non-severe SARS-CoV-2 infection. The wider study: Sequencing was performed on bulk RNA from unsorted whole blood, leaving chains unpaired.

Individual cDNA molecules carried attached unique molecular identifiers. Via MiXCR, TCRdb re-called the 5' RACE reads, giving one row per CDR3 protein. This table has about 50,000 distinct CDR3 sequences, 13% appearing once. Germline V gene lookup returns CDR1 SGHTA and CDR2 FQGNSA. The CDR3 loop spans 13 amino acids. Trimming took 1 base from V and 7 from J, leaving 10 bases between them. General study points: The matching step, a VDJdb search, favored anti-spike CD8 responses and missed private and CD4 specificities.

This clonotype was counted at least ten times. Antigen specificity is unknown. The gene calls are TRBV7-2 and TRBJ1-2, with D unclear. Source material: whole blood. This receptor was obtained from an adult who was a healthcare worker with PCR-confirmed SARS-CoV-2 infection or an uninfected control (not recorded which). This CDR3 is CASSLDSSVGYTF. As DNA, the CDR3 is TGTGCCAGCAGCTTAGATTCCTCCGTTGGCTACACCTTC.